The T cell receptor beta chain described here comes from a study of T cells in localized non-small cell lung cancer. Study results and caveats: Maximal T cell clonality occurred in uninvolved adjacent lung, with tumor ranking below it.

Trimming left V 4 bases short and J 0 bases short, with 10 bases between. Germline lookup yields CDR1 ENHRY and CDR2 SYGVKD. This CDR3 region has 14 residues. As regards this clone: No antigen is known for it.

Measured with immunoSEQ multiplex PCR; TCRdb has only the in-frame clones, and not every one. Of around 78,000 clones listed, around 81% are singletons. The sample here was peripheral blood, taken before any cancer treatment. This receptor was obtained from a female donor over 55 with stage I lung adenocarcinoma. The genes are TRBV10-3 and TRBJ2-7; a possible D gene is TRBD1 (6 bases). The CDR3 reads CAISGTGSSYEQYF. The CDR3 DNA sequence: TGTGCCATCAGTGGAACAGGGAGCTCCTACGAGCAGTACTTC.